A selection of T cell receptor beta chains follows, all from one sample in a study of PD-1 blockade in mismatch repair-deficient tumors. The method was immunoSEQ multiplex PCR; TCRdb's version includes in-frame clones alone and lacks a portion of them. Here the sample spans tens of thousands of clones, around 73% being singletons. Sample: peripheral blood, taken 4 weeks after starting pembrolizumab. These receptors all come from an adult with mismatch repair-deficient cancer. Both conserved end residues are part of each CDR3. D genes are given only for firm matches. Not every row has a clone size; where given, it reads once, few, many or a size class.

DNA	CDR3	size	D	V	J
TGTGCCAGCATTAGGGACAGGGGATCGCGGAATGAAGCTTTCTTT	CASIRDRGSRNEAFF	.	TRBD1	TRBV6-5	TRBJ1-1
TGTGCCAGTAGTATATCCTTAGCGGGAGAGGGAATTGGAGAGACCCAGTACTTC	CASSISLAGEGIGETQYF	.	TRBD2	TRBV19	TRBJ2-5
TGTGCCAGCAGCTTATCCCCCGGGGGGACTGAAGCTTTCTTT	CASSLSPGGTEAFF	.	.	TRBV7-3	TRBJ1-1
TGTGCCAGCAGCTATAGCGGGGTTAGCACAGATACGCAGTATTTT	CASSYSGVSTDTQYF	.	TRBD2	TRBV11-2	TRBJ2-3
TGCAGCGTTGAAGACAGGGGCAGGGGGGATAATGAAAAACTGTTTTTT	CSVEDRGRGDNEKLFF	.	TRBD1	TRBV29-1	TRBJ1-4
TGTGCCAGCAGTGGGGACAGGGCGAGTCGCTACACCTTC	CASSGDRASRYTF	few	TRBD1	TRBV2	TRBJ1-2
TGTGCCAGCAGCCGGGGGAACGGAGCCTACAATGAGCAGTTCTTC	CASSRGNGAYNEQFF	.	.	TRBV6-6	TRBJ2-1
TGTGCCAGCAGTGCCTTAGGGGGTTTTGAAAAACTGTTTTTT	CASSALGGFEKLFF	.	.	TRBV2	TRBJ1-4
TGTGCCAGCAGCGTTATGCGGAACACTGAAGCTTTCTTT	CASSVMRNTEAFF	.	.	TRBV5-4	TRBJ1-1
TGTGCCAGCAGTTTTAGCGGGAGTGATACGCAGTATTTT	CASSFSGSDTQYF	.	TRBD2	TRBV27	TRBJ2-3
TGTGCCAGCAGTGAAGCGGGGGGGACAGCTAACTATGGCTACACCTTC	CASSEAGGTANYGYTF	.	TRBD1	TRBV6-1	TRBJ1-2
TGTGCCAGCAGTTCAACGGCCCTGGCAGGGATGTCCTACGAGCAGTACTTC	CASSSTALAGMSYEQYF	.	.	TRBV27	TRBJ2-7
TGTGCCAGCAGCTTGGGCGGGGCCTCCTACGAGCAGTACTTC	CASSLGGASYEQYF	.	.	TRBV7-3	TRBJ2-7
TGTGCCAGCAGTGGCGGTAGCAATCAGCCCCAGCATTTT	CASSGGSNQPQHF	.	.	TRBV2	TRBJ1-5
TGCGCCAGCAGCCACGGGAGCTCCTACAATGAGCAGTTCTTC	CASSHGSSYNEQFF	.	.	TRBV4-1	TRBJ2-1
TGTGCCTGGAGAGGGCTTAACACCGGGGAGCTGTTTTTT	CAWRGLNTGELFF	.	.	TRBV30	TRBJ2-2
TGTGCCAGCAGCTGGGGGGGGGACGAGCAGTACTTC	CASSWGGDEQYF	.	TRBD2	TRBV14	TRBJ2-7
TGCAGCGTTGAGCAGGGGTTCTTATCCTACGAGCAGTACTTC	CSVEQGFLSYEQYF	few	.	TRBV29-1	TRBJ2-7
TGTGCCAGCTCACGGCAGAACTCCTACGAGCAGTACTTC	CASSRQNSYEQYF	few	.	TRBV18	TRBJ2-7
TGCGCCAGCAGCTTAACAGATACGCAGTATTTT	CASSLTDTQYF	.	.	TRBV5-1	TRBJ2-3
TGCGCCAGCAGCCCCGACAGGGAATCTGAGCAGTTCTTC	CASSPDRESEQFF	.	TRBD1	TRBV5-1	TRBJ2-1
TGTGCCAGCAGCCGAAAGCGGGACCACAATGAGCAGTTCTTC	CASSRKRDHNEQFF	many	TRBD2	TRBV7-8	TRBJ2-1
TGCGCCAGCAGCCACCAGACAGGGGCTATGAACACTGAAGCTTTCTTT	CASSHQTGAMNTEAFF	.	TRBD1	TRBV5-1	TRBJ1-1
TGTGCCAGCAGCGTAGTCCCAGGGGCTGGCGGAGGGAATGAGCAGTTCTTC	CASSVVPGAGGGNEQFF	.	.	TRBV9	TRBJ2-1
TGTGCCAGCAGCTTTGTCAGCGGACTAACAGATACGCAGTATTTT	CASSFVSGLTDTQYF	.	.	TRBV11-3	TRBJ2-3
TGTGCCACCAGTATTACAGGGCCAACTGAAGCTTTCTTT	CATSITGPTEAFF	.	.	TRBV15	TRBJ1-1
TGTGCCAGCAGTGGGACACCGAACTATGGCTACACCTTC	CASSGTPNYGYTF	.	.	TRBV6-5	TRBJ1-2
TGTGCCAGCAGCTTAATGCGGGAAACCGGGGAGCTGTTTTTT	CASSLMRETGELFF	once	.	TRBV7-3	TRBJ2-2
TGTGCCAGAAGCTTAGCCCGGACTAGCGGAAACAATGAGCAGTTCTTC	CARSLARTSGNNEQFF	.	.	TRBV7-5	TRBJ2-1
TGTGCCAGCAGCTTAGGGGGGGTCGATACGCAGTATTTT	CASSLGGVDTQYF	.	.	TRBV5-4	TRBJ2-3
TGCGCCAGCAGCCCGGTGTCGGGGGTCAGCGGGGCCTCCTACGAGCAGTACTTC	CASSPVSGVSGASYEQYF	once	TRBD2	TRBV5-1	TRBJ2-7
TGCAGCGTTCCCGGGACAGGGAACACTGAAGCTTTCTTT	CSVPGTGNTEAFF	.	TRBD1	TRBV29-1	TRBJ1-1
TGTGCCAGCAAGCAAAAGCGGGAGGGGACCTACGAGCAGTACTTC	CASKQKREGTYEQYF	once	TRBD2	TRBV27	TRBJ2-7
TGTGCCAGCAGTAGACTAGCGGGAGGCAATGAGCAGTTCTTC	CASSRLAGGNEQFF	once	TRBD2	TRBV6-1	TRBJ2-1
TGTGCCGCCTGGCAGGGTTCGGGCACTGAAGCTTTCTTT	CAAWQGSGTEAFF	.	.	TRBV25-1	TRBJ1-1
TGTGCCAGCAGTACCAGAGGCCGGAACACTGAAGCTTTCTTT	CASSTRGRNTEAFF	.	.	TRBV27	TRBJ1-1
TGTGCCAGCAGTAGAGCGGGAGACACCTACAATGAGCAGTTCTTC	CASSRAGDTYNEQFF	once	TRBD2	TRBV9	TRBJ2-1
TGTGCCAGCAGCGTTTACCGAAACGAGCAGTACTTC	CASSVYRNEQYF	.	.	TRBV5-4	TRBJ2-7
TGTGCCAGTGGCGGGGGGGCCAGGGCGAACACTGAAGCTTTCTTT	CASGGGARANTEAFF	.	.	TRBV9	TRBJ1-1
TGTGCCAGCAGCCTCTTACCGGGACAGGGGAAATCTGGAAACACCATATATTTT	CASSLLPGQGKSGNTIYF	.	TRBD1	TRBV4-2	TRBJ1-3
TGTGCCTGGAGTTATGCAGGATCCTCTGGAAACACCATATATTTT	CAWSYAGSSGNTIYF	.	.	TRBV30	TRBJ1-3
TGTGCCAGCAGCTCCCTTTCGGTGTCGGTTTTGCCCTACGAGCAGTACTTC	CASSSLSVSVLPYEQYF	.	.	TRBV27	TRBJ2-7
TGTGCCAGCAAATCTAGACGAACCTATGGCTACACCTTC	CASKSRRTYGYTF	.	.	TRBV6-5	TRBJ1-2
TGTGCCAGCAGCGTGATTGATACGGGGTATGGCTACACCTTC	CASSVIDTGYGYTF	.	.	TRBV9	TRBJ1-2
TGTGCCAGCAGCTTAGTTCGCGGGAGTGATTACGAGCAGTACTTC	CASSLVRGSDYEQYF	.	TRBD2	TRBV11-2	TRBJ2-7
TGTGCCAGCAGCTTGTCAGGGGGGAAAAACGGGGAGCAGTTCTTC	CASSLSGGKNGEQFF	once	.	TRBV7-2	TRBJ2-1
TGTGCCAGCAGTTACTCTACAGGGAGCACAGATACGCAGTATTTT	CASSYSTGSTDTQYF	few	.	TRBV6-6	TRBJ2-3
TGTGCCAGCAGCGTAGACACGGGAGTGGATACGCAGTATTTT	CASSVDTGVDTQYF	.	.	TRBV9	TRBJ2-3
TGCGCCAGCAGCCCACGGGACAGCTACTATCTGGGTACGCAGTATTTT	CASSPRDSYYLGTQYF	.	TRBD1	TRBV5-1	TRBJ2-3
TGTGCCAGTAGTCAATCGGGACAGCGATACAATGAGCAGTTCTTC	CASSQSGQRYNEQFF	.	TRBD1	TRBV19	TRBJ2-1
TGTGCCTGGAGTCAGACTCAAAATCAGCCCCAGCATTTT	CAWSQTQNQPQHF	once	.	TRBV30	TRBJ1-5
TGTGCCTGGAGTGTATCCTACACCAGCTCTGGAAACACCATATATTTT	CAWSVSYTSSGNTIYF	.	.	TRBV30	TRBJ1-3